The 22 T cell receptor beta chains below were found in one sample sequenced in a study of CDR3 diversity in severe acne. In TCRdb, the PCR reads were re-called with MiXCR into one record per CDR3 protein. The repertoire holds more than 85,000 distinct CDR3 sequences, with 51% as singletons. Material for sequencing was blood. These receptors were collected from a male donor with acne.

The gene calls are TRBV6-2 or TRBV6-3 and TRBJ1-5; 8 positions match TRBD1. Germline loops: CDR1 MNHEY, CDR2 SVGEGT. The CDR3 sequence is 14 residues long. The ends lost 7 bases at V and 3 bases at J; junction bases unmatched: 5. The CDR3 DNA reads as TGTGCCAGCACTCGACAGGGGATCAATCAGCCCCAGCATTTT. Its translation is CASTRQGINQPQHF.

The chain couples TRBV25-1 to TRBJ1-6, with a tentative D call TRBD1 (5 bases). CDR3 length: 16 residues. From germline, CDR1 is MGHDK and CDR2 SYGVNS. V was pared by 4 bases and J by 5 bases, with 15 bases between. The CDR3 sequence is CASSAIGTVDNSPLHF. CDR3 nucleotides: TGTGCCAGCAGTGCGATCGGGACTGTCGATAATTCACCCCTCCACTTT.

In regard to this clonotype: A read error is possible here, since a much larger clone lies one base away. This chain joins TRBV7-9 and TRBJ2-1; no definite D call. CDR1 and CDR2 from the germline V gene are SEHNR and FQNEAQ (reference sequence). The CDR3 is 13 residues long. The CDR3 protein is CASSSGPIGEQSF. Written as DNA, the CDR3 is TGTGCCAGCAGCTCGGGCCCCATCGGTGAGCAGTCCTTC.

The chain combines TRBV2 with TRBJ2-7, with TRBD1 identical over 8 bases. The J call may be in error: the DNA end matches TRBJ2-1 better. The CDR3 runs 12 residues. Per germline, CDR1 SNHLY and CDR2 FYNNEI. The CDR3 sequence is CASRQGANEQFF. CDR3 in DNA: TGTGCCAGCAGGCAGGGGGCCAATGAGCAGTTCTTC.

Notes on this clonotype: A much larger clone sits a single nucleotide away, making a read error possible. The J gene is TRBJ1-2, the V gene TRBV7-2, with TRBD1 matching over 7 bases. The V gene's germline CDR1 is SGHTA and CDR2 FQGNSA. The CDR3 has 15 residues. CDR3 protein: CASSFRGRPPYGYAF. The CDR3 nucleotides are TGTGCCAGCAGCTTTAGGGGGCGGCCACCTTATGGCTACGCCTTC.

This clonotype was found many times. The gene calls are TRBV5-5 and TRBJ2-7; 13 bases agree with TRBD2. V was pared by 5 bases and J by 4 bases, with 6 bases of the junction left unmatched. The CDR3 contains 15 residues. Germline V lookup: CDR1 SGHKS, CDR2 YYEKEE (reference sequence). The CDR3 region has the DNA TGTGCCAGCAGGCGTCCGGGACTAGCGGGGTACGAGCAGTACTTC. This sequence encodes CASRRPGLAGYEQYF.

The chain has TRBV15 and TRBJ1-1; D uncertain. Per the germline V gene, CDR1 is LNHNV and CDR2 is YYDKDF (reference sequence). Trimming left V 3 bases short and J 2 bases short, with 13 bases between. CDR3 length: 15 amino acids. The CDR3 sequence is CATSSWTGSNTEAFF. The DNA for the CDR3 is TGTGCCACCAGCAGTTGGACTGGCTCTAACACTGAAGCTTTCTTT.

V and J are TRBV27 and TRBJ2-1, with TRBD2 identical over 10 bases. J lost 1 base, V lost 5 bases, and 5 bases had no gene match. CDR1 MNHEY and CDR2 SMNVEV come from the germline V gene (reference sequence). This CDR3 is built from 16 residues. For the CDR3, the DNA is TGTGCCAGCAGTACCCTAGCGGGAGAATCCTACAATGAGCAGTTCTTC. Residues: CASSTLAGESYNEQFF.

This clonotype was picked up many times. The V call is TRBV2, the J call TRBJ2-1, with 10 bases aligning to TRBD2. Germline CDR1 is SNHLY and CDR2 is FYNNEI. V was clipped by 5 bases and J by 6 bases; unmatched bases: 19. This CDR3 comprises 19 residues. In DNA form, the CDR3 reads TGTGCCAGCAGTCAGACCGGGACTAGCGAACCTGCATCTCTCAATGAGCAGTTCTTC. Translated, it gives CASSQTGTSEPASLNEQFF.

The chain recombines TRBV7-2 with TRBJ2-3; D is undetermined. Trimming took 5 bases from V and 11 from J, leaving 14 bases between them. The CDR3 totals 12 residues. CDR1 is SGHTA, CDR2 FQGNSA, per germline. In DNA, the CDR3 is TGTGCCAGCAGCGTCAAAGGGAATGAGCAGTATTTT. Its protein is CASSVKGNEQYF.

This clonotype rates as medium-sized. This sequence joins TRBV7-3 and TRBJ2-7; TRBD1 matches at 8 bases. CDR1 SGHTA and CDR2 FQGTGA come from the germline V gene. The CDR3 totals 13 residues. Germline trimming cut 6 bases from V and 4 bases from J; bases unmatched to any gene: 5. The chain's CDR3 is CASSPDRAYEQYF. The CDR3 coding sequence is TGTGCCAGCAGTCCGGACAGGGCTTACGAGCAGTACTTC.

The rearrangement links TRBV7-3 to TRBJ1-1; no firm D call. The V end was cut by 3 bases, the J end by 5 bases, with 10 bases between. The CDR3 loop spans 13 amino acids. CDR1 is SGHTA and CDR2 is FQGTGA in the germline V gene. The DNA of the CDR3 is TGTGCCAGCAGCTTGAATCCGGGGACTGAAGCTTTCTTT. Its translation: CASSLNPGTEAFF.

The chain couples TRBV29-1 to TRBJ1-2; the D gene is possibly TRBD1 (6 bases). V lost 3 bases, J lost 3 bases, and 14 bases lay in between. Germline V gives CDR1 SQVTM, CDR2 ANQGSEA. The CDR3 length is 14 residues. The CDR3, as DNA: TGCAGCGTTGATGCGGGCAGGGGTTACTATGGCTACACCTTC. Protein sequence: CSVDAGRGYYGYTF.

This clonotype was detected a few times. V gene TRBV6-5 combines with J gene TRBJ1-1; tentatively, D is TRBD1 (5 bases). CDR1 is MNHEY, CDR2 SVGAGI, per germline. Trimming cost V 0 bases and J 4 bases, with 12 bases left between them. CDR3 length: 15 amino acids. The CDR3 protein is CASSYSNKGTTEAFF. As DNA, the CDR3 is TGTGCCAGCAGTTACTCGAATAAAGGGACCACTGAAGCTTTCTTT.

This clonotype was seen more than once but under ten times. This chain connects TRBV6-6 to TRBJ1-3; possibly TRBD1 for D (5 bases). The CDR3 has 16 residues. From germline, CDR1 is MNHNY and CDR2 SVGAGI (reference sequence). The V end lost 8 bases, the J end lost 4 bases, and 21 bases lay between the germline ends. The CDR3 loop is CASRSTGPTAGNTIYF. CDR3 DNA sequence: TGTGCCAGCCGTTCCACGGGACCAACGGCGGGAAACACCATATATTTT.

The sample holds a few counts of this clonotype. The chain combines TRBV20-1 with TRBJ1-2; TRBD1 might be the D (5 bases). The CDR3 covers 12 residues. The germline V and J ends were trimmed by 0 bases and 6 bases, with 8 bases remaining between them. Germline V gene lookup returns CDR1 DFQATT and CDR2 SNEGSKA (reference sequence). As DNA, the CDR3 is TGCAGTGCTAGAGATGGGGCGCATGGCTACACCTTC. Translated: CSARDGAHGYTF.

To note about this clonotype: With a much larger clone just one base away, this may be a read error. The CDR3 here is CSASRTSTGELFF. CDR3 nucleotides: TGCAGTGCTAGTCGCACTTCCACCGGGGAGCTGTTTTTT. The chain carries TRBV20-1 and TRBJ2-2; D not certain. The germline V and J ends were trimmed by 3 bases and 4 bases, with 9 bases remaining between them. CDR3 length: 13 amino acids. Per the germline V gene, CDR1 is DFQATT and CDR2 is SNEGSKA (reference sequence).

The chain employs TRBV9 and TRBJ2-5; D uncertain. Germline CDR1 reads SGDLS; CDR2 reads YYNGEE. Trimming removed 0 bases from V and 1 base from J, with 7 bases in between. The CDR3 is 14 residues long. The CDR3 spells CASSVEGSQETQYF. DNA of the CDR3: TGTGCCAGCAGCGTAGAGGGCAGCCAAGAGACCCAGTACTTC. The variable domain in full, with the rest retrieved from reference TRBV9 and TRBJ2-5, is DSGVTQTPKHLITATGQRVTLRCSPRSGDLSVYWYQQSLDQGLQFLIQYYNGEERAKGNILERFSAQQFPDLHSELNLSSLELGDSALYFCASSVEGSQETQYFGPGTRLLVL.

The chain joins TRBV7-9 to TRBJ2-7; 11 nucleotides line up with TRBD1. The CDR3 sequence is 15 residues long. V lost 5 bases and J lost 4; bases outside the gene matches: 7. Germline-derived CDR1 and CDR2 are SEHNR and FQNEAQ (reference sequence). As DNA, the CDR3 is TGTGCCAGCAGCCTCTACGGGACAGGGGGTTACGAGCAGTACTTC. Translation: CASSLYGTGGYEQYF.

This clonotype has a single count. This chain uses TRBV6-6 with TRBJ1-2; maybe TRBD1 (6 bases). Germline CDR1 reads MNHNY; CDR2 reads SVGAGI (reference sequence). This CDR3 has 15 residues. Deletions cut 0 bases from V and 0 bases from J, with 8 bases between. The CDR3, as DNA: TGTGCCAGCAGTTACTCCACAGGGACTAACTATGGCTACACCTTC. It encodes CASSYSTGTNYGYTF.

J is TRBJ1-4 and V is TRBV28; tentatively, D is TRBD1 (5 bases). The length of the CDR3 is 13 residues. Germline V CDR1 and CDR2: MDHEN, SYDVKM. Deletions cut 11 bases from V and 8 bases from J, with 18 bases between. This CDR3 reads CAGGDGAGEKLFF. CDR3 DNA: TGTGCCGGGGGGGACGGGGCTGGGGAAAAACTGTTTTTT.

This clonotype occurred many times. V is TRBV9 and J is TRBJ1-3; a possible D gene is TRBD1 (5 bases). The V end was cut by 5 bases, the J end by 0 bases, with 9 bases between. Germline V gene data show CDR1 as SGDLS and CDR2 as YYNGEE. The CDR3 extends over 14 amino acids. The CDR3 DNA reads as TGTGCCAGCAGTACAGGCCCCTCTGGAAACACCATATATTTT. It translates to CASSTGPSGNTIYF. Complete variable domain (other parts from reference TRBV9 and TRBJ1-3): DSGVTQTPKHLITATGQRVTLRCSPRSGDLSVYWYQQSLDQGLQFLIQYYNGEERAKGNILERFSAQQFPDLHSELNLSSLELGDSALYFCASSTGPSGNTIYFGEGSWLTVV.